These 18 T cell receptor beta chains originate from one sample sequenced in a study of molecular identifiers for immune sequencing clone quantification. One entry per CDR3 protein results from TCRdb running MiXCR on the PCR reads. The table shows about 640,000 distinct CDR3 sequences, with less than 20% occurring only once. Sequenced sample: naive CD8+ T cells from blood, with Jurkat cell RNA spiked in. Stated subset: FACS-sorted CD8+CD4-CCR7+CD45RA+ naive T cells. These receptors were obtained from a human donor in good health. Some libraries in this study had Jurkat cell RNA spiked in.

The V and J genes are TRBV7-8 and TRBJ1-3, with 7 bases identical to TRBD1. CDR3 size: 17 residues. Trimming removed 7 bases from V and 2 bases from J; junction bases left unmatched: 14. CDR1 is SGHVS, CDR2 FQNEAQ, per germline. The CDR3 region has the DNA TGTGCCAGCACCTCCGGGACAGTTCTTCAGCCTGGAAACACCATATATTTT. Translated, it gives CASTSGTVLQPGNTIYF.

The rearrangement uses TRBV19 and TRBJ1-5, with D tentatively TRBD1 (6 bases). CDR1 is LNHDA, CDR2 SQIVND, per germline (reference sequence). V lost 3 bases and J lost 0, with 9 bases in between. This CDR3 has 15 residues. CDR3 in amino acids: CASSIRTASNQPQHF. The CDR3 DNA reads as TGTGCCAGTAGTATCCGGACAGCTAGCAATCAGCCCCAGCATTTT.

This clonotype was recorded at least ten times. The genes are TRBV5-1 and TRBJ2-7; 7 bases fit TRBD1. The CDR3 has 15 amino acids. After removal of 3 bases from V and 4 bases from J, the junction contained 10 bases not matched to a gene. Germline values: CDR1 SGHRS, CDR2 YFSETQ. The DNA of the CDR3 is TGCGCCAGCAGCTGGGTCACAGGGGAAGGTTACGAGCAGTACTTC. This encodes CASSWVTGEGYEQYF.

The gene calls are TRBV3-1 and TRBJ1-1; TRBD1 aligns across 7 bases. CDR1 and CDR2 (germline): LGHDT, YNNKEL (reference sequence). This CDR3 spans 17 amino acids. V lost 3 bases to trimming and J lost 4 bases; unmatched junction nucleotides: 14. The CDR3: CASSQGVVQGFRTEAFF. DNA of the CDR3: TGTGCCAGCAGCCAGGGGGTCGTACAGGGGTTTCGCACTGAAGCTTTCTTT. The entire variable domain, with the rest obtained from reference TRBV3-1 and TRBJ1-1, is as follows: DTAVSQTPKYLVTQMGNDKSIKCEQNLGHDTMYWYKQDSKKFLKIMFSYNNKELIINETVPNRFSPKSPDKAHLNLHINSLELGDSAVYFCASSQGVVQGFRTEAFFGQGTRLTVV.

CDR3 in DNA: TGTGCCAGCAGTTCAACCACGACAGCTACCCGCGAGCAGTACTTC. This sequence encodes CASSSTTTATREQYF. The chain is built from TRBV12-3 or TRBV12-4 and TRBJ2-7, with D possibly being TRBD1 (5 bases). V was trimmed by 4 bases and J by 6 bases, leaving 19 bases between them. The CDR3 is made up of 15 amino acids.

Of note for this clonotype: One junction end does not reproduce the germline sequence, and a read error may be involved. This rearrangement joins TRBV5-3 to TRBJ2-5; D is undetermined. TRBV5-3 carries the ORF label, with uncertain function. The CDR3 totals 14 residues. CDR3 nucleotides: TGTGCCGGAAGCTTGAGGACGGCCCAAGAGACCCAGTACTTC. It codes for CAGSLRTAQETQYF.

Regarding this clonotype: This sequence may be a read error, since a much larger clone differs from it by one base. This sequence joins TRBV12-3 or TRBV12-4 and TRBJ1-4; 8 bases line up with TRBD1. Trimming took 6 bases from V and 0 from J; bases not matched to a gene: 6. The CDR3 runs to 16 residues. CDR3 bases: TGTGCCAGCAGGAAAACAGGGGGAACAACTAATGAAAAACTGTTTTTT. This sequence encodes CASRKTGGTTNEKLFF.

This clonotype was observed many times. V gene TRBV28 combines with J gene TRBJ2-2, with D possibly matching TRBD2 (6 bases). This CDR3 contains 15 residues. Trimming left V 3 bases short and J 4 bases short, with 12 bases between. Germline values: CDR1 MDHEN, CDR2 SYDVKM. The chain's CDR3 is CASSFRGLTTGELFF. The DNA for the CDR3 is TGTGCCAGCAGTTTTCGGGGACTTACCACCGGGGAGCTGTTTTTT. The whole variable domain, filled in from reference TRBV28 and TRBJ2-2, reads DVKVTQSSRYLVKRTGEKVFLECVQDMDHENMFWYRQDPGLGLRLIYFSYDVKMKEKGDIPEGYSVSREKKERFSLILESASTNQTSMYLCASSFRGLTTGELFFGEGSRLTVL.

As regards this clonotype: This may be a read error: a much more frequent sequence differs by one nucleotide. Likely a read error: the CDR3 ends without its conserved phenylalanine or tryptophan. The chain uses TRBV5-4 and TRBJ2-5; D not certain. Germline V gene lookup returns CDR1 SGHNT and CDR2 YYREEE (reference sequence). Trimming took 0 bases from V and 0 from J, leaving 3 bases between them. The CDR3 spans 13 residues. The CDR3 here is CASSLEYQETQYS. CDR3 nucleotides: TGTGCCAGCAGCTTGGAGTACCAAGAGACCCAGTACTCC.

Of note for this clonotype: A read error may explain this, as a much larger clone is one base away. The rearrangement uses TRBV6-2 or TRBV6-3 and TRBJ2-3, with TRBD2 identical over 7 bases. The CDR3 loop spans 15 amino acids. CDR1 is MNHEY, CDR2 SVGEGT, per germline. The V gene end was trimmed by 6 bases and the J gene end by 2 bases; junction bases not matched to a gene: 8. CDR3 loop: CASRRLAESTDTQYF. DNA of the CDR3: TGTGCCAGCAGGCGACTAGCTGAGTCCACAGATACGCAGTATTTT.

For this clonotype: This may come from a read error, since a much larger clone is one base off. This chain connects TRBV7-9 to TRBJ2-5, with a tentative D call TRBD2 (6 bases). In germline, CDR1 is SEHNR, CDR2 FQNEAQ (reference sequence). There are 14 residues in the CDR3. CDR3 coding DNA: TGTGCCAGCAGCGGGGTGCGGGGCCAAGAGACCCAGCACTTC. This gives the protein CASSGVRGQETQHF.

On this clonotype: The junction differs from germline at one of its ends, possibly a read error. This rearrangement joins TRBV7-7 to TRBJ2-1; 12 bases align to TRBD2. Germline CDR1 SSHAT, CDR2 FNYEAQ (reference sequence). CDR3 length: 15 amino acids. CDR3 loop: CASSLVPTSGGEQFF. CDR3 DNA sequence: TGTGCTAGCAGCTTAGTACCGACTAGCGGGGGTGAGCAGTTCTTC.

In its sample, this clonotype was seen many times. The chain has TRBV2 and TRBJ2-7, with 12 bases matching TRBD1. Germline lookup yields CDR1 SNHLY and CDR2 FYNNEI. This CDR3 has 12 residues. The V segment lost 9 bases and the J segment 5 bases; nucleotides outside the gene matches: 2. The CDR3 DNA reads as TGTGCCAGGGGACAGGGGGCCCACGAGCAGTACTTC. Translated, it gives CARGQGAHEQYF.

This clonotype was seen a handful of times. This chain joins TRBV5-6 and TRBJ2-1, with no clear D. Germline-derived CDR1 and CDR2 are SGHDT and YYEEEE. CDR3 length: 14 amino acids. V was pared by 4 bases and J by 5 bases, with 13 bases between. The CDR3 coding sequence is TGTGCCAGCAGCCCCCTGCGGCAGAACAATGAGCAGTTCTTC. Amino acids: CASSPLRQNNEQFF.

The chain uses TRBV28 and TRBJ2-3; 14 nucleotides align to TRBD2. Germline V gene data show CDR1 as MDHEN and CDR2 as SYDVKM. The CDR3 has 19 residues. The junction had 19 bases not matched to a gene; V was cut back by 4 bases and J by 10 bases. The CDR3, as DNA: TGTGCCAGCAGTTCCGGACTAGCGGGAGGATCCCCCTCCTCAGGTGCGCAGTATTTT. This sequence encodes CASSSGLAGGSPSSGAQYF.

In this sample, this clonotype turned up many times. The chain links TRBV20-1 to TRBJ2-7, with 8 bases lining up with TRBD1. With V trimmed by 5 bases and J by 5 bases, 5 bases remained unmatched. The V gene's germline CDR1 is DFQATT and CDR2 SNEGSKA (reference sequence). The CDR3 spans 12 residues. Written as DNA, the CDR3 is TGCAGTGCTTCGACAGGGGACCACGAGCAGTACTTC. Protein: CSASTGDHEQYF.

This clonotype appeared many times. For the CDR3, the DNA is TGTGCCAGCGGACACCCAAAGGTGAACTACGAGCAGTACTTC. This encodes CASGHPKVNYEQYF. This chain connects TRBV6-2 or TRBV6-3 to TRBJ2-7, with D perhaps TRBD1 (5 bases). V was pared by 8 bases and J by 3 bases, with 17 bases between. The CDR3 spans 14 residues. Germline V gene data show CDR1 as MNHEY and CDR2 as SVGEGT.

About this clonotype itself: A read error may be the cause here, since a much bigger clone is one base away. V is TRBV4-3 and J is TRBJ2-1, with 11 bases aligning to TRBD2. The V segment lost 0 bases and the J segment 3 bases; nucleotides outside the gene matches: 4. The CDR3 spans 17 residues. CDR1 and CDR2 (germline): LGHNA, YSLEER. The CDR3 is CASSQETTSGSYNEQFF. CDR3 sequence (DNA): TGCGCCAGCAGCCAAGAAACCACTAGCGGGAGCTACAATGAGCAGTTCTTC.